The 8 T cell receptor beta chains reported below all come from one sample, sequenced in a study of blood T cell repertoires in COVID-19. Measured with immunoSEQ multiplex PCR; TCRdb has only the in-frame clones, and not every one. Of fewer than 130,000 clones listed, about 85% are singletons. Sequenced: peripheral blood. The source is a human donor in a cohort sampled during active COVID-19.

The rearrangement uses TRBV6-5 and TRBJ2-7; 9 bases match TRBD1. Germline-derived CDR1 and CDR2 are MNHEY and SVGAGI. With 11 bases clipped from V and 5 bases from J, the junction kept 13 bases outside the gene matches. The CDR3 contains 14 residues. In nucleotides, the CDR3 is TGTGCCGCCTCCGCCACAACAGGGGGCAACGAGCAGTACTTC. It codes for CAASATTGGNEQYF.

V is TRBV7-2 and J is TRBJ2-5, with 8 positions matching TRBD2. The V gene end was trimmed by 1 base and the J gene end by 5 bases; junction bases not matched to a gene: 9. Germline V gene sequence: CDR1 SGHTA, CDR2 FQGNSA. CDR3 length equals 16 residues. The CDR3 spells CASSLGLSGEGETQYF. The CDR3 nucleotides read TGTGCCAGCAGCTTAGGACTTAGCGGGGAGGGGGAGACCCAGTACTTC.

The chain uses TRBV11-3 and TRBJ2-7, with D perhaps matching TRBD1 (5 bases). The CDR3 covers 13 residues. V lost 5 bases, J lost 3 bases, and 11 bases lay in between. Germline V gene lookup returns CDR1 SGHNT and CDR2 YENEEA. The CDR3 DNA reads TGTGCCAGCAGCCCACAGGCTAACTACGAGCAGTACTTC. It is translated as CASSPQANYEQYF.

The rearrangement uses TRBV5-1 and TRBJ1-1, with 8 bases matching TRBD1. In germline, CDR1 is SGHRS, CDR2 YFSETQ. The CDR3 sequence is 16 residues long. With 3 bases clipped from V and 7 bases from J, the junction kept 14 bases outside the gene matches. In DNA, the CDR3 is TGCGCCAGCAGCTGGGGACAGGCGGGGGTCGGTTTTGAAGCTTTCTTT. It yields the protein CASSWGQAGVGFEAFF.

The rearrangement uses TRBV7-9 and TRBJ1-2, with 9 bases that match TRBD1. The CDR3 totals 14 residues. With V trimmed by 3 bases and J by 10 bases, 9 bases remained unmatched. Looked up from germline, CDR1 is SEHNR and CDR2 is FQNEAQ (reference sequence). The CDR3 protein is CASSLKGQGAVYTF. The CDR3 DNA sequence: TGTGCCAGCAGCTTGAAGGGACAGGGAGCTGTCTACACCTTC.

The chain is built from TRBV18 and TRBJ2-6, with unresolved D. CDR3 size: 16 residues. V lost 3 bases to trimming and J lost 0 bases, with 9 bases between them. The germline CDR1 and CDR2 sequences are KGHSH and LQKENI. The chain's CDR3 is CASSPLQSSGANVLTF. DNA for the CDR3: TGTGCCAGCTCACCTCTACAGTCCTCTGGGGCCAACGTCCTGACTTTC.

The V gene is TRBV3-1 (or the pseudogene TRBV3-2), the J gene TRBJ2-7; D is uncertain. V lost 0 bases and J 2 bases, leaving 11 bases between the germline ends. Germline V gene lookup returns CDR1 LGHDT and CDR2 YNNKEL (reference sequence). The CDR3 is made up of 15 amino acids. The CDR3 DNA is TGTGCCAGCAGCCAAGACAGACGGAGAACCTACGAGCAGTACTTC. Translation: CASSQDRRRTYEQYF.

Only one count was recorded for this clone. The chain joins TRBV9 to TRBJ1-4; D might be TRBD1 (5 bases). The CDR3 extends over 15 amino acids. CDR1 and CDR2 (germline): SGDLS, YYNGEE. V was shortened by 2 bases and J by 5 bases, with 13 bases between the two germline ends. The CDR3 nucleotides read TGTGCCAGCAGCGTTTTTGGCAGGGTCAATGAAAAACTGTTTTTT. Translated, it gives CASSVFGRVNEKLFF.